The TCR beta chain described here comes from a study of regulatory T cells in long-lasting Graves disease. Study-level information: Antithyroid drug use was under 3 months in newly diagnosed Graves' patients.

The CDR3 runs to 17 residues. The junction had 14 bases not matched to a gene; V was cut back by 7 bases and J by 5 bases. Looked up from germline, CDR1 is LNHDA and CDR2 is SQIVND (reference sequence). Specified time point: newly diagnosed GD, antithyroid drugs for less than 3 months. PBMC-derived RNA was used for the TCR library. Peripheral blood, approximately 9 milliliters per patient, was collected in EDTA tubes. In building TCR beta libraries, iRepertoire HTBI primers were used together with Arm-PCR of CDR3 regions. MiXCR was run by TCRdb on the multiplex PCR reads, yielding one entry per CDR3 protein. The sample contains a few hundred thousand distinct CDR3 sequences, 20% to 25% of which appear only once. Study results and caveats: TCR diversity in persistent Graves' patients was below that of newly diagnosed ones. Persistent disease was characterized by preferential usage of TRBV28, TRBJ1-2 and TRBJ2-5.

For this clonotype: Its antigen remains unidentified.

This specimen consisted of peripheral blood mononuclear cells (PBMCs), obtained at new diagnosis, from a patient treated with antithyroid drugs. The TCR comes from a female donor with Graves disease. V gene TRBV19 combines with J gene TRBJ2-2; TRBD1 agrees at 9 bases. The CDR3 sequence is CASIDKSGTGKTGELFF. CDR3 in DNA: TGTGCCAGTATCGATAAATCCGGGACAGGGAAAACCGGGGAGCTGTTTTTT.